One and the same sample provided the 9 T cell receptor beta chains below, sequenced in a study of shared clonotypes between healthy human individuals. Some clones are missing from TCRdb's copy, which holds only in-frame ones; the method was immunoSEQ multiplex PCR. The sample yields millions of clones, approximately 90% seen once. Material: naive CD4+ T cells sorted from blood. Subset reported: CD45RA+ positively selected. These receptor sequences come from a man aged 18 to 29 in good health.

The chain is built from TRBV6-4 and TRBJ1-5; 8 nucleotides match TRBD1. J gave up 0 bases and V 6 bases, and 10 bases lay outside the gene matches. This CDR3 is 17 amino acids long. The germline CDR1 and CDR2 sequences are MRHNA and SNTAGT. The CDR3 DNA reads TGTGCCAGCAGCGGGCGGACAGGGCTTTATAGCAATCAGCCCCAGCATTTT. It codes for CASSGRTGLYSNQPQHF.

The rearrangement joins TRBV5-1 to TRBJ1-2, with D possibly TRBD1 on 5 matching bases. Looked up from germline, CDR1 is SGHRS and CDR2 is YFSETQ. Trimming left V 4 bases short and J 4 bases short, with 20 bases between. The CDR3 has 16 amino acids. DNA for the CDR3: TGCGCCAGCAGCCCTAGCGTTCAGAATCAGGGCTATGGCTACACCTTC. Amino acid sequence: CASSPSVQNQGYGYTF.

Remarks on this clone: The same CDR3 can be traced to other DNA sequences in this sample. The chain is built from TRBV6-5 and TRBJ1-5; D may be TRBD1 (6 bases). V was pared by 6 bases and J by 1 base, with 10 bases between. Germline-derived CDR1 and CDR2 are MNHEY and SVGAGI. The length of the CDR3 is 14 residues. This CDR3 reads CASRKGGSNQPQHF. The CDR3 coding sequence is TGTGCCAGCAGAAAGGGGGGGAGCAATCAGCCCCAGCATTTT.

The chain recombines TRBV19 with TRBJ1-5; unclear D gene. Germline CDR1 and CDR2: LNHDA and SQIVND (reference sequence). Between the trimmed V and J ends, which lost 3 bases and 0 bases, there was a span of 9 bases. The CDR3 has 15 amino acids. CDR3 DNA sequence: TGTGCCAGTAGTATTAAAGAGAATAGCAATCAGCCCCAGCATTTT. Protein sequence: CASSIKENSNQPQHF.

The rearrangement links TRBV28 to TRBJ1-4, with D perhaps matching TRBD1 (5 bases). Trimming removed 4 bases from V and 7 bases from J, with 13 bases in between. The V gene's germline CDR1 is MDHEN and CDR2 SYDVKM. This CDR3 contains 14 residues. CDR3 sequence: CASSSPTGGEKLFF. The DNA of the CDR3 is TGTGCCAGCAGTTCCCCCACAGGAGGTGAAAAACTGTTTTTT.

This chain joins TRBV2 and TRBJ2-5; 9 bases are a match to TRBD1. V was clipped by 6 bases and J by 5 bases; unmatched bases: 4. CDR3 length: 13 amino acids. Germline CDR1 reads SNHLY; CDR2 reads FYNNEI. The DNA of the CDR3 is TGTGCCAGCAGACAGGGGGCTAGGGAGACCCAGTACTTC. It yields the protein CASRQGARETQYF. Full variable domain (missing parts from reference TRBV2 and TRBJ2-5): EPEVTQTPSHQVTQMGQEVILRCVPISNHLYFYWYRQILGQKVEFLVSFYNNEISEKSEIFDDQFSVERPDGSNFTLKIRSTKLEDSAMYFCASRQGARETQYFGPGTRLLVL.

This clone occurred once. The chain couples TRBV6-5 to TRBJ1-1; D is ambiguous. The CDR3 spans 12 residues. Germline V gene sequence: CDR1 MNHEY, CDR2 SVGAGI. V lost 4 bases to trimming and J lost 8 bases, with 11 bases between them. CDR3 loop: CASSSDPGEAFF. The CDR3 region has the DNA TGTGCCAGCAGTTCCGACCCGGGAGAAGCTTTCTTT.

This chain connects TRBV2 to TRBJ2-1, with 10 bases that match TRBD2. Germline V gives CDR1 SNHLY, CDR2 FYNNEI. The CDR3 contains 15 residues. J was trimmed by 5 bases and V by 1 base; bases with no gene match: 2. For the CDR3, the DNA is TGTGCCAGCAGTGAAGATCTAGCGGGGGACAATGAGCAGTTCTTC. Its translation: CASSEDLAGDNEQFF.

In DNA form, the CDR3 reads TGTGCCAGCTCACCACCTGGGACAGGAACCTATGGCTACACCTTC. Protein: CASSPPGTGTYGYTF. This chain joins TRBV18 and TRBJ1-2; TRBD1 matches 8 bases. This CDR3 has 15 residues. The V gene's germline CDR1 is KGHSH and CDR2 LQKENI. With V trimmed by 0 bases and J by 4 bases, 4 bases remained unmatched. Combining the CDR3 with reference TRBV18 and TRBJ1-2 gives the whole variable domain NAGVMQNPRHLVRRRGQEARLRCSPMKGHSHVYWYRQLPEEGLKFMVYLQKENIIDESGMPKERFSAEFPKEGPSILRIQQVVRGDSAAYFCASSPPGTGTYGYTFGSGTRLTVV.